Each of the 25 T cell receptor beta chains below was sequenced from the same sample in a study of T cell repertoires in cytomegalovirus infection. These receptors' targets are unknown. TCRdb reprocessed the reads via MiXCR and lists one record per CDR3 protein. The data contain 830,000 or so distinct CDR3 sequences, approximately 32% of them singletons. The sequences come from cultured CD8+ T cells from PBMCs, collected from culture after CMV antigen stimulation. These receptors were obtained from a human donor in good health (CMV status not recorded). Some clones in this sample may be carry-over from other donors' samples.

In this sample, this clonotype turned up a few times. The CDR3 sequence is CASREINRGPGAFF. The CDR3 bases are TGTGCCAGCAGGGAAATCAACAGGGGCCCCGGGGCTTTCTTT. The chain carries TRBV27 and TRBJ1-1; 7 nucleotides line up with TRBD1. Germline V lookup: CDR1 MNHEY, CDR2 SMNVEV (reference sequence). The CDR3 is 14 amino acids. The junction had 15 bases not matched to a gene; V was cut back by 6 bases and J by 11 bases.

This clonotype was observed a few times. This CDR3 is CASSFFGGGSYEQYF. In DNA form, the CDR3 reads TGTGCCAGCAGCTTTTTTGGGGGTGGCTCCTACGAGCAGTACTTC. The genes are TRBV7-9 and TRBJ2-7; D tentatively fits TRBD1 or TRBD2 (5 bases each). From germline, CDR1 is SEHNR and CDR2 FQNEAQ (reference sequence). The CDR3 is made up of 15 amino acids. V gave up 3 bases and J gave up 0 bases, with 12 bases separating them. Full variable domain (remainder filled in from reference TRBV7-9 and TRBJ2-7): DTGVSQNPRHKITKRGQNVTFRCDPISEHNRLYWYRQTLGQGPEFLTYFQNEAQLEKSRLLSDRFSAERPKGSFSTLEIQRTEQGDSAMYLCASSFFGGGSYEQYFGPGTRLTVT.

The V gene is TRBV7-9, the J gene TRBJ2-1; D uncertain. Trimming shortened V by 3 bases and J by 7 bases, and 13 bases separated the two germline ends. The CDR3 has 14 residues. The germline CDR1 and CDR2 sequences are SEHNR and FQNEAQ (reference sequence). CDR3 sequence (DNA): TGTGCCAGCAGCTTGTCCGACGGTCGGAATGAGCAGTTCTTC. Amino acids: CASSLSDGRNEQFF.

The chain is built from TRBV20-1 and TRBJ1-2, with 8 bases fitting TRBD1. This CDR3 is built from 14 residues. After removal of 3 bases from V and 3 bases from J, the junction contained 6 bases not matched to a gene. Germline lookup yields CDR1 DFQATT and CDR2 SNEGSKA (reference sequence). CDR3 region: CSARETGEDYGYTF. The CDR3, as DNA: TGCAGTGCTAGGGAGACAGGGGAAGACTATGGCTACACCTTC.

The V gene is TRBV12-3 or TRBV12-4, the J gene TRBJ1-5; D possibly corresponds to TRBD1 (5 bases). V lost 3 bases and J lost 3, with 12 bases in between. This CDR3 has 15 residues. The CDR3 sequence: CASSLSGWVNQPQHF. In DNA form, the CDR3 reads TGTGCCAGCAGTTTGTCAGGGTGGGTCAATCAGCCCCAGCATTTT.

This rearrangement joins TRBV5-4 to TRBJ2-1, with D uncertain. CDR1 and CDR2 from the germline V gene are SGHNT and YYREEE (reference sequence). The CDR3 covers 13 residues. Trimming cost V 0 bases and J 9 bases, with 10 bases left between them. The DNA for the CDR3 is TGTGCCAGCAGCTTGGCTCCTTGGGGTGAGCAGTTCTTC. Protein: CASSLAPWGEQFF.

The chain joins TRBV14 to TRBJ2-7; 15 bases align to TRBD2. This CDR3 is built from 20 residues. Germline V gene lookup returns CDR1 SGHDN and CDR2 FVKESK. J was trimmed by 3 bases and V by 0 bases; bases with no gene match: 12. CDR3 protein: CASSQDWTSGGAYGSYEQYF. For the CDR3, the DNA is TGTGCCAGCAGCCAAGATTGGACTAGCGGGGGGGCCTATGGAAGCTACGAGCAGTACTTC.

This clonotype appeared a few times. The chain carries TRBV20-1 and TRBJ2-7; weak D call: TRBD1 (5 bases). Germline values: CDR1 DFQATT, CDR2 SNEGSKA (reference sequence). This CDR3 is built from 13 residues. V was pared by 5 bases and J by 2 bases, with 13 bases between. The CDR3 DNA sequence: TGCAGTGCTGATCAGGGTGGGGCCTACGAGCAGTACTTC. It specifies CSADQGGAYEQYF.

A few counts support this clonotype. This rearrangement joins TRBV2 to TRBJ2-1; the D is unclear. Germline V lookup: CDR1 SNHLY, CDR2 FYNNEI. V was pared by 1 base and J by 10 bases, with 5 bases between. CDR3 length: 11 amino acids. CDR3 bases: TGTGCCAGCAGTGAAGAGTCAGAGCAGTTCTTC. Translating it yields CASSEESEQFF.

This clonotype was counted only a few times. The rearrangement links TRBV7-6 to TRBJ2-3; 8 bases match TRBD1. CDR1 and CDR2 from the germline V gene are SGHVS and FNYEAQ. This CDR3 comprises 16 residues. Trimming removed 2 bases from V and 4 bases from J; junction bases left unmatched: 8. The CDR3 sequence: CASSLNGQGGPDTQYF. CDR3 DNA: TGTGCCAGCAGCTTAAACGGACAGGGAGGTCCAGATACGCAGTATTTT.

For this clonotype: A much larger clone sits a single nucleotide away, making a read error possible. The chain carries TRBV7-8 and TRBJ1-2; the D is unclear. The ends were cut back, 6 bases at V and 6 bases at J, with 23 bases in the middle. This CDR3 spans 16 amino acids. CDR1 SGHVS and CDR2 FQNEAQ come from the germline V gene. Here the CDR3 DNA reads TGTGCCAGCAGTAATTATATCACGTCCCGGGGAGATGGCTACACCTTC. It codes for CASSNYITSRGDGYTF.

DNA for the CDR3: TGCAGTGCTAGTCCCGGGACAGGGTTGACCTACGAGCAGTACTTC. Translation: CSASPGTGLTYEQYF. This chain links TRBV20-1 with TRBJ2-7; 9 bases are a match to TRBD1. Germline CDR1 reads DFQATT; CDR2 reads SNEGSKA (reference sequence). There are 15 residues in the CDR3. The V segment lost 3 bases and the J segment 2 bases; nucleotides outside the gene matches: 8.

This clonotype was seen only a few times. The CDR3 here is CASSLAGPGGNEQFF. The CDR3 DNA is TGTGCCAGCAGTTTAGCGGGCCCAGGGGGGAATGAGCAGTTCTTC. This chain connects TRBV27 to TRBJ2-1, with a tentative D call TRBD1 (7 bases). This CDR3 is 15 amino acids long. V shed 2 bases and J shed 7 bases, with 15 bases lying between them. In germline, CDR1 is MNHEY, CDR2 SMNVEV (reference sequence).

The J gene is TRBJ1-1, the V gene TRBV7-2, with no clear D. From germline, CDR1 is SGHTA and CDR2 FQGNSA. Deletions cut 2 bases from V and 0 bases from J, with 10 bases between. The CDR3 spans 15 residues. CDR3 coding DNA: TGTGCCAGCAGCTTATCTAACAGTCTGAACACTGAAGCTTTCTTT. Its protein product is CASSLSNSLNTEAFF. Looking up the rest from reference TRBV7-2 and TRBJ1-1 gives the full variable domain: GAGVSQSPSNKVTEKGKDVELRCDPISGHTALYWYRQSLGQGLEFLIYFQGNSAPDKSGLPSDRFSAERTGGSVSTLTIQRTQQEDSAVYLCASSLSNSLNTEAFFGQGTRLTVV.

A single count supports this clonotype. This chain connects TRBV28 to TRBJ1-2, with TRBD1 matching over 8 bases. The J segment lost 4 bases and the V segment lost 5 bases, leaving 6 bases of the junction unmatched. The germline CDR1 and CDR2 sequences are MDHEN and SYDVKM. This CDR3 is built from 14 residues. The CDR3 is CASSDTGGFYGYTF. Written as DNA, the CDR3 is TGTGCCAGCAGTGATACAGGGGGTTTCTATGGCTACACCTTC.

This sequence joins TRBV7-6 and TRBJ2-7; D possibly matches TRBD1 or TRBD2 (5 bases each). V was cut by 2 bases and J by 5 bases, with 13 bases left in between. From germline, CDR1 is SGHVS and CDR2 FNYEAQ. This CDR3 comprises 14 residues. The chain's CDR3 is CASSLLGDQDEQYF. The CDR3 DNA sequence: TGTGCCAGCAGCTTATTGGGGGATCAAGACGAGCAGTACTTC.

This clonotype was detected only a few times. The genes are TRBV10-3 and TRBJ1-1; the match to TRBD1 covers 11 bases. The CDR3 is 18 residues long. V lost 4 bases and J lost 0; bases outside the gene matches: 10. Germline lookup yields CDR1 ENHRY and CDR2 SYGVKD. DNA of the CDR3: TGTGCCATCAGTGCCCGGACAGGGGGCTCTAAATTGAACACTGAAGCTTTCTTT. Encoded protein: CAISARTGGSKLNTEAFF.

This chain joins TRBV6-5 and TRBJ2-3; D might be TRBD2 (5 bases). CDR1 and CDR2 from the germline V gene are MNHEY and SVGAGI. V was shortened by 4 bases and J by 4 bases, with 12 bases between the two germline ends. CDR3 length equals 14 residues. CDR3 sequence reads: CASSFIPGADTQYF. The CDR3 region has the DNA TGTGCCAGCAGTTTCATCCCCGGGGCAGATACGCAGTATTTT.

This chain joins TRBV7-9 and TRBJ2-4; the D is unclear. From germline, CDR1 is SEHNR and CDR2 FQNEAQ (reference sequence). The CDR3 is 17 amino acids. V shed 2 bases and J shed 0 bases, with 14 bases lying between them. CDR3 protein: CASSLPGPVLAKNIQYF. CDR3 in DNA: TGTGCCAGCAGCTTACCTGGGCCGGTCTTAGCCAAAAACATTCAGTACTTC.

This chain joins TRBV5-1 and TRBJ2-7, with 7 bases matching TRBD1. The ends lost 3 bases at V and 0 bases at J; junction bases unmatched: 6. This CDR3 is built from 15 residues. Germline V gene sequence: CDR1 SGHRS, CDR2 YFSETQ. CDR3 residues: CASSSGTDGSYEQYF. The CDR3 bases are TGCGCCAGCAGCTCCGGGACAGATGGCTCCTACGAGCAGTACTTC. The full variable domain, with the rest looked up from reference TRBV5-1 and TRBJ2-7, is KAGVTQTPRYLIKTRGQQVTLSCSPISGHRSVSWYQQTPGQGLQFLFEYFSETQRNKGNFPGRFSGRQFSNSRSEMNVSTLELGDSALYLCASSSGTDGSYEQYFGPGTRLTVT.

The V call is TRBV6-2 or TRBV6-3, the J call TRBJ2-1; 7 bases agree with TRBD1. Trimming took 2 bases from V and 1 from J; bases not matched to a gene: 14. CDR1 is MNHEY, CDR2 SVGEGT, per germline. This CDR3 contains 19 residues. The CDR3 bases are TGTGCCAGCAGTTACCATCGTGAACAGGGGCCCCTTTCCTACAATGAGCAGTTCTTC. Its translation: CASSYHREQGPLSYNEQFF.

This chain's CDR3 is CASSYLGLTDPIPSGNTIYF. The CDR3, as DNA: TGTGCCAGCAGTTACTTGGGACTCACGGATCCAATCCCCTCTGGAAACACCATATATTTT. V and J are TRBV6-5 and TRBJ1-3; possibly TRBD1 for D (5 bases). V gave up 1 base and J gave up 0 bases, with 22 bases separating them. The CDR3 runs 20 residues. Germline V gene sequence: CDR1 MNHEY, CDR2 SVGAGI.

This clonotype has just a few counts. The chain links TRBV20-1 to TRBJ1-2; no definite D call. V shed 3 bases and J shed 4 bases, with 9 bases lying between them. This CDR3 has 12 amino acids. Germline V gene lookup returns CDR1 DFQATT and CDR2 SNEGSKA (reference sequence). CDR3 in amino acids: CSASDGFYGYTF. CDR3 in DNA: TGCAGTGCTAGCGACGGATTCTATGGCTACACCTTC.

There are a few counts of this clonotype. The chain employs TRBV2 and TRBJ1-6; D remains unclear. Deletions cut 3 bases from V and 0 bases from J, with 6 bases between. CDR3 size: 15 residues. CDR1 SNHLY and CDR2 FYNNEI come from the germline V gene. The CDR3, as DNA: TGTGCCAGCAGTGATAAGGGCTCCTATAATTCACCCCTCCACTTT. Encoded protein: CASSDKGSYNSPLHF.

This CDR3 reads CASSQDTLNRENQPQHF. CDR3 sequence (DNA): TGCGCCAGCAGCCAAGATACCCTAAATCGGGAAAATCAGCCCCAGCATTTT. The J gene is TRBJ1-5, the V gene TRBV4-1; D not certain. V lost 0 bases and J 4 bases, leaving 16 bases between the germline ends. The CDR3 loop spans 17 amino acids. Germline V lookup: CDR1 MGHRA, CDR2 YSYEKL.